The 25 T cell receptor beta chains presented below share a single source sample, sequenced in a study of blood T cell repertoires in COVID-19. The repertoire was sequenced with immunoSEQ multiplex PCR; TCRdb's copy has only in-frame clones and lacks some. The sample records about 270,000 clones, roughly 91% being singletons. Sequenced input: PBMCs or T cells enriched from blood (not recorded which). The receptors stem from a woman between 35 and 50 years old with acute COVID-19.

This sequence joins TRBV30 and TRBJ2-7, with 8 bases that match TRBD1. CDR1 is GTSNPN, CDR2 SVGIG, per germline (reference sequence). Trimming removed 2 bases from V and 5 bases from J; junction bases left unmatched: 5. The CDR3 contains 13 residues. The chain's CDR3 is CAWSWTGPDEQYF. In DNA, the CDR3 is TGTGCCTGGAGTTGGACAGGGCCCGACGAGCAGTACTTC.

CDR3 region: CATWAGVSYEQYF. The CDR3 DNA is TGTGCCACTTGGGCGGGAGTCTCCTACGAGCAGTACTTC. The V and J genes are TRBV28 and TRBJ2-7, with 7 bases aligning to TRBD2. This CDR3 is 13 amino acids long. CDR1 and CDR2 from the germline V gene are MDHEN and SYDVKM. With V trimmed by 10 bases and J by 0 bases, 6 bases remained unmatched.

CDR3 region: CASSPGQAGNTIYF. The CDR3 nucleotides read TGCGCCAGCAGCCCGGGACAGGCTGGAAACACCATATATTTT. This rearrangement joins TRBV5-1 to TRBJ1-3; 8 nucleotides match TRBD1. The CDR3 runs 14 residues. With V trimmed by 4 bases and J by 2 bases, 2 bases remained unmatched. CDR1 and CDR2 from the germline V gene are SGHRS and YFSETQ.

The CDR3, as DNA: TGTGCCAGCAGCCAAAAGTACAGCCCGAGCTCTGGAAACACCATATATTTT. As protein: CASSQKYSPSSGNTIYF. This rearrangement joins TRBV14 to TRBJ1-3; D uncertain. CDR3 length equals 17 residues. V gave up 2 bases and J gave up 0 bases, with 14 bases separating them. CDR1 is SGHDN, CDR2 FVKESK, per germline.

The chain recombines TRBV7-8 with TRBJ1-4; D might be TRBD1 (5 bases). This CDR3 is 16 amino acids long. CDR1 SGHVS and CDR2 FQNEAQ come from the germline V gene. The V gene lost 1 base and the J gene lost 6 bases, with 15 bases spanning the gap. The CDR3 DNA sequence: TGTGCCAGCAGCTTAGGTAGGAGCAGGGCGGATGAAAAACTGTTTTTT. Translation: CASSLGRSRADEKLFF.

This sequence joins TRBV4-1 and TRBJ1-2; possibly TRBD1 for D (5 bases). Germline loops: CDR1 MGHRA, CDR2 YSYEKL. The V gene lost 3 bases and the J gene lost 1 base, with 21 bases spanning the gap. CDR3 length equals 18 residues. CDR3 region: CASSHIGRAVQGNYGYTF. The CDR3 nucleotides are TGCGCCAGCAGCCATATAGGCAGGGCGGTCCAGGGTAACTATGGCTACACCTTC.

The rearrangement uses TRBV2 and TRBJ1-1; possible D gene TRBD1, 5 bases. Per the germline V gene, CDR1 is SNHLY and CDR2 is FYNNEI. The CDR3 is 14 amino acids. V was clipped by 2 bases and J by 4 bases, with 11 bases between them. CDR3 DNA: TGTGCCAGCAGTGAACAGGGATCGGGCACTGAAGCTTTCTTT. Protein sequence: CASSEQGSGTEAFF.

This clone was observed once. The CDR3 DNA reads TGTGCCACCAGCAGAGCGAGGAACACAGATACGCAGTATTTT. Amino acids: CATSRARNTDTQYF. V usage is TRBV15 and J usage is TRBJ2-3; D is uncertain. The CDR3 covers 14 residues. Germline V gene data show CDR1 as LNHNV and CDR2 as YYDKDF (reference sequence). V was cut by 1 base and J by 2 bases, with 7 bases left in between.

The chain joins TRBV4-1 to TRBJ2-4, with TRBD1 matching 8 bases. From germline, CDR1 is MGHRA and CDR2 YSYEKL. With 5 bases clipped from V and 2 bases from J, the junction kept 8 bases outside the gene matches. There are 16 residues in the CDR3. The CDR3 reads CASSTAGGRSKNIQYF. CDR3 in DNA: TGCGCCAGCAGCACCGCAGGGGGCCGGTCCAAAAACATTCAGTACTTC.

The chain combines TRBV5-4 with TRBJ1-1; 9 bases match TRBD1. The CDR3 extends over 13 amino acids. Germline CDR1 reads SGHNT; CDR2 reads YYREEE (reference sequence). V was clipped by 6 bases and J by 4 bases; unmatched bases: 4. CDR3 in DNA: TGTGCCAGCATCGACAGGGGGGGCACTGAAGCTTTCTTT. Protein: CASIDRGGTEAFF. The full variable domain, with the rest looked up from reference TRBV5-4 and TRBJ1-1, is ETGVTQSPTHLIKTRGQQVTLRCSSQSGHNTVSWYQQALGQGPQFIFQYYREEENGRGNFPPRFSGLQFPNYSSELNVNALELDDSALYLCASIDRGGTEAFFGQGTRLTVV.

This clone was detected only once. The chain links TRBV27 to TRBJ2-2, with TRBD1 matching 7 bases. The V segment lost 5 bases and the J segment 3 bases; nucleotides outside the gene matches: 6. The germline V gene encodes CDR1 MNHEY and CDR2 SMNVEV (reference sequence). This CDR3 comprises 15 residues. For the CDR3, the DNA is TGTGCCAGCAGTCCCGGGGACAGATACACCGGGGAGCTGTTTTTT. Amino acid sequence: CASSPGDRYTGELFF.

The chain has TRBV28 and TRBJ2-7; 9 nucleotides match TRBD2. Germline loops: CDR1 MDHEN, CDR2 SYDVKM. This CDR3 contains 16 residues. The trim removed 6 bases at V and 2 bases at J, leaving 11 bases unmatched. This CDR3 reads CASRPPGAGGTYEQYF. The CDR3 nucleotides are TGTGCCAGCAGGCCGCCTGGGGCGGGGGGGACCTACGAGCAGTACTTC. Looking up the rest from reference TRBV28 and TRBJ2-7 gives the full variable domain: DVKVTQSSRYLVKRTGEKVFLECVQDMDHENMFWYRQDPGLGLRLIYFSYDVKMKEKGDIPEGYSVSREKKERFSLILESASTNQTSMYLCASRPPGAGGTYEQYFGPGTRLTVT.

This chain's CDR3 is CASSDSPGDGYTF. Written as DNA, the CDR3 is TGTGCCAGCAGTGACTCCCCAGGGGATGGCTACACCTTC. V and J are TRBV6-4 and TRBJ1-2; TRBD1 might be the D (6 bases). V was clipped by 0 bases and J by 6 bases, with 8 bases between them. The CDR3 sequence is 13 residues long. The germline V gene has CDR1 MRHNA and CDR2 SNTAGT.

The chain couples TRBV5-1 to TRBJ1-1, with D possibly matching TRBD1 (6 bases). The V and J ends lost 4 bases and 1 base respectively, with 20 bases between them. Per germline, CDR1 SGHRS and CDR2 YFSETQ. The CDR3 covers 17 residues. The CDR3 nucleotides read TGCGCCAGCAGCCCGGACAGACAAAACGATGGGAACACTGAAGCTTTCTTT. Its protein product is CASSPDRQNDGNTEAFF.

The V and J genes are TRBV4-3 and TRBJ1-5, with D hard to call. V was clipped by 3 bases and J by 6 bases, with 15 bases between them. The germline gives CDR1 LGHNA, CDR2 YSLEER. The CDR3 extends over 15 amino acids. CDR3 sequence: CASSQDTSRVQPQHF. The CDR3 DNA sequence: TGCGCCAGCAGCCAGGATACTTCACGGGTTCAGCCCCAGCATTTT.

CDR3 sequence (DNA): TGTGCCAGCTCACCGCTTAGACAAGAGACCCAGTACTTC. Translated, it gives CASSPLRQETQYF. The gene calls are TRBV18 and TRBJ2-5; D is undetermined. This CDR3 comprises 13 residues. Trimming shortened V by 3 bases and J by 2 bases, and 7 bases separated the two germline ends. Per the germline V gene, CDR1 is KGHSH and CDR2 is LQKENI.

This rearrangement joins TRBV6-5 to TRBJ1-2, with TRBD1 identical over 9 bases. The CDR3 contains 15 residues. The germline CDR1 and CDR2 sequences are MNHEY and SVGAGI. Trimming removed 1 base from V and 4 bases from J; junction bases left unmatched: 4. The DNA for the CDR3 is TGTGCCAGCAGTTACTTACCGGGACAGGGCTATGGCTACACCTTC. Translating it yields CASSYLPGQGYGYTF.

Only one count was recorded for this clone. CDR3 sequence reads: CASSYSIGTGEQYF. For the CDR3, the DNA is TGTGCCAGCAGTTACTCGATCGGGACTGGCGAGCAGTACTTC. The V gene is TRBV6-5, the J gene TRBJ2-7; tentatively, D is TRBD2 (6 bases). Trimming pared 0 bases from V and 6 bases from J, leaving 12 bases between. CDR3 size: 14 residues. CDR1 and CDR2 (germline): MNHEY, SVGAGI.

The rearrangement joins TRBV12-3 or TRBV12-4 to TRBJ1-5; TRBD1 aligns across 8 bases. The V gene end was trimmed by 5 bases and the J gene end by 7 bases; junction bases not matched to a gene: 4. This CDR3 region has 13 residues. Written as DNA, the CDR3 is TGTGCCAGCAGTGGACAGGGAGGCCAGCCCCAGCATTTT. This sequence encodes CASSGQGGQPQHF.

V and J are TRBV7-2 and TRBJ2-3; 7 nucleotides line up with TRBD1. After removal of 1 base from V and 1 base from J, the junction contained 5 bases not matched to a gene. In germline, CDR1 is SGHTA, CDR2 FQGNSA. This CDR3 contains 16 residues. CDR3 sequence (DNA): TGTGCCAGCAGCTTAGGTAACAGGGGACGCACAGATACGCAGTATTTT. Its protein is CASSLGNRGRTDTQYF.

The rearrangement joins TRBV4-2 to TRBJ2-7; maybe TRBD1 (5 bases). CDR3 length equals 15 residues. Trimming left V 4 bases short and J 6 bases short, with 19 bases between. Germline V gene data show CDR1 as LGHNA and CDR2 as YNFKEQ. For the CDR3, the DNA is TGTGCCAGCAGCCCCCTCGGAAGGGGAAATGGCGAGCAGTACTTC. Amino acid sequence: CASSPLGRGNGEQYF.

V is TRBV3-1 (or the pseudogene TRBV3-2) and J is TRBJ1-5; D is perhaps TRBD1 (5 bases). Germline CDR1 and CDR2: LGHDT and YNNKEL (reference sequence). CDR3 length: 16 amino acids. Trimming removed 4 bases at V and 0 bases at J, with 13 bases between. The CDR3 DNA reads as TGTGCCAGCAGCCCGCATCCGGGGGTTAGCAATCAGCCCCAGCATTTT. Translated, it gives CASSPHPGVSNQPQHF.

This clone appeared a single time. This sequence joins TRBV19 and TRBJ1-2; perhaps TRBD1 as D (5 bases). The CDR3 is made up of 13 amino acids. With 11 bases removed from V and 4 bases from J, the gap between germline ends came to 17 bases. The germline V gene has CDR1 LNHDA and CDR2 SQIVND (reference sequence). CDR3 in amino acids: CASRRDSVYGYTF. The CDR3 coding sequence is TGTGCCTCAAGACGAGACAGCGTCTATGGCTACACCTTC.

The rearrangement links TRBV28 to TRBJ2-3; 9 bases fit TRBD2. CDR1 is MDHEN and CDR2 is SYDVKM in the germline V gene. After removal of 6 bases from V and 4 bases from J, the junction contained 23 bases not matched to a gene. The CDR3 extends over 20 amino acids. The CDR3 coding sequence is TGTGCCAGCAGACCCCCCCTGGGGGCGGGAGGGCCCGATGTTGCAGATACGCAGTATTTT. Residues: CASRPPLGAGGPDVADTQYF.

On this clone: Other nucleotide sequences in the sample specify the same CDR3. V usage is TRBV5-1 and J usage is TRBJ2-5; 15 nucleotides match TRBD2. This CDR3 contains 16 residues. Germline CDR1 SGHRS, CDR2 YFSETQ. J lost 2 bases, V lost 4 bases, and 3 bases had no gene match. For the CDR3, the DNA is TGCGCCAGCAGCACGGGACTAGCGGGAGGACAAGAGACCCAGTACTTC. Translating gives CASSTGLAGGQETQYF.